These T cell receptor beta chains were read from a single sample in a study of CD8 T cells in ankylosing spondylitis. TCRdb reprocessed the 5' RACE reads via MiXCR and lists one record per CDR3 protein. The table records 110,000 to 150,000 distinct CDR3 sequences, more than 7% of them present only once. The sequenced material came from synovial fluid, either unsorted or a sorted T cell fraction (not recorded which). These receptors were taken from a male donor with ankylosing spondylitis. The CDR3 runs from the conserved cysteine through the conserved F or W. Each record gives: CDR3 protein, CDR3 DNA, clone size, V gene, J gene, D gene. D genes are given only for firm matches. Rows may omit the clone size; those that give it use once, few, many or a size class.

CDR3: CASSLVATSSYEQYF
DNA: TGCGCCAGCAGCTTGGTAGCGACTAGCTCCTACGAGCAGTACTTC
size: many
V: TRBV5-1
J: TRBJ2-7
D: NA

CDR3: CASSQSATNEKLFF
DNA: TGCGCCAGCAGCCAAAGTGCAACTAATGAAAAACTGTTTTTT
size: many
V: TRBV5-1
J: TRBJ1-4
D: NA

CDR3: CASTAGTGGFNQPQHF
DNA: TGCGCCAGCACTGCCGGGACAGGGGGTTTCAATCAGCCCCAGCATTTT
size: few
V: TRBV10-2
J: TRBJ1-5
D: TRBD1

CDR3: CASGGTGTATNEKLFF
DNA: TGTGCCAGCGGTGGGACAGGAACGGCAACTAATGAAAAACTGTTTTTT
size: many
V: TRBV6-1
J: TRBJ1-4
D: TRBD1

CDR3: CASSSEAPIRNGELFF
DNA: TGTGCCAGCAGCTCAGAGGCGCCCATCCGAAACGGGGAGCTGTTTTTT
size: few
V: TRBV7-9
J: TRBJ2-2
D: NA

CDR3: CASSPGTGLNSPLHF
DNA: TGTGCCAGCAGTCCAGGGACAGGGCTTAATTCACCCCTCCACTTT
size: many
V: TRBV12-3/TRBV12-4
J: TRBJ1-6
D: TRBD1

CDR3: CASRLTDTQYF
DNA: TGTGCCAGCAGGCTTACAGATACGCAGTATTTT
size: many
V: TRBV28
J: TRBJ2-3
D: NA

CDR3: CSAPDEFTTGELFF
DNA: TGCAGCGCGCCCGACGAATTTACCACCGGGGAGCTGTTTTTT
size: many
V: TRBV29-1
J: TRBJ2-2
D: NA

CDR3: CASSLSERITDTQYF
DNA: TGTGCCAGCAGCTTATCGGAGCGTATCACAGATACGCAGTATTTT
size: medium-sized
V: TRBV7-3
J: TRBJ2-3
D: NA

CDR3: CASSLAEGGGKAFF
DNA: TGCGCCAGCAGCTTGGCAGAAGGAGGAGGTAAAGCTTTCTTT
size: NA
V: TRBV5-1
J: TRBJ1-1
D: NA

CDR3: CASEFNSNQPQHF
DNA: TGTGCCAGCGAATTCAATAGCAATCAGCCCCAGCATTTT
size: NA
V: TRBV2
J: TRBJ1-5
D: NA

CDR3: CASSPVGELFF
DNA: TGTGCCAGCAGCCCCGTGGGGGAGCTGTTTTTT
size: many
V: TRBV7-6
J: TRBJ2-2
D: NA

CDR3: CASSPYPGQGMAKTLNIQYF
DNA: TGTGCCAGCAGCCCTTATCCGGGACAGGGGATGGCAAAAACGTTAAACATTCAGTACTTC
size: many
V: TRBV7-6
J: TRBJ2-4
D: TRBD1

CDR3: CSGVFRTATYEQYF
DNA: TGCAGTGGCGTGTTCAGGACGGCTACCTACGAGCAGTACTTC
size: few
V: TRBV20-1
J: TRBJ2-7
D: NA

CDR3: CASSVADLSYNEQFF
DNA: TGTGCCAGCAGTGTCGCGGACCTGAGCTACAATGAGCAGTTCTTC
size: many
V: TRBV25-1
J: TRBJ2-1
D: NA

CDR3: CASRKALDREYGYTF
DNA: TGTGCCAGCAGAAAAGCATTGGACAGAGAATATGGCTACACCTTC
size: few
V: TRBV9
J: TRBJ1-2
D: NA

CDR3: CASSLGSVSYEQYF
DNA: TGTGCCAGCAGCTTGGGATCAGTCTCCTACGAGCAGTACTTC
size: NA
V: TRBV5-4
J: TRBJ2-7
D: NA

CDR3: CSVVLTGSLYF
DNA: TGCAGTGTAGTATTAACGGGATCTCTGTACTTC
size: NA
V: TRBV20-1
J: TRBJ2-4
D: NA

CDR3: CSADSGGYTF
DNA: TGCAGTGCCGACAGTGGTGGCTACACCTTC
size: many
V: TRBV20-1
J: TRBJ1-2
D: NA

CDR3: CSTPGATEAFF
DNA: TGCAGTACTCCAGGGGCAACTGAAGCTTTCTTT
size: many
V: TRBV20-1
J: TRBJ1-1
D: NA

CDR3: CASSTGGWGTEAFF
DNA: TGTGCCTCTTCAACTGGGGGTTGGGGCACTGAAGCTTTCTTT
size: many
V: TRBV10-3
J: TRBJ1-1
D: NA

CDR3: CSARDRVTGESPLHF
DNA: TGCAGTGCTAGAGATCGGGTGACAGGGGAATCACCCCTCCACTTT
size: many
V: TRBV20-1
J: TRBJ1-6
D: TRBD1

CDR3: CASSQDLWEYGYTF
DNA: TGTGCCAGCAGCCAAGATCTCTGGGAATATGGCTACACCTTC
size: few
V: TRBV3-1
J: TRBJ1-2
D: NA

CDR3: CSVGPPGGRVRNEQFF
DNA: TGCAGCGTTGGACCCCCGGGGGGGAGGGTTAGAAATGAGCAGTTCTTC
size: few
V: TRBV29-1
J: TRBJ2-1
D: TRBD2

CDR3: CASSQVAGSYGYTF
DNA: TGTGCCAGCAGCCAAGTTGCAGGGAGCTATGGCTACACCTTC
size: many
V: TRBV3-1
J: TRBJ1-2
D: NA

CDR3: CSARWTGGFDQPQHF
DNA: TGCAGTGCTAGATGGACAGGGGGCTTTGATCAGCCCCAGCATTTT
size: NA
V: TRBV20-1
J: TRBJ1-5
D: TRBD1

CDR3: CASSRHRNTEAFF
DNA: TGTGCCAGCAGCCGACACAGGAACACTGAAGCTTTCTTT
size: NA
V: TRBV12-3/TRBV12-4
J: TRBJ1-1
D: NA

CDR3: CATGAGGSSYNEQFF
DNA: TGTGCAACGGGGGCGGGGGGTAGCTCCTACAATGAGCAGTTCTTC
size: many
V: TRBV28
J: TRBJ2-1
D: TRBD2

CDR3: CACPRQGAYEQYF
DNA: TGTGCCTGCCCAAGACAGGGGGCCTACGAGCAGTACTTC
size: NA
V: TRBV30
J: TRBJ2-7
D: TRBD1